The 15 T cell receptor beta chains below all came from one sample that was sequenced in a study of T cell therapy after organ transplantation. Sequenced by immunoSEQ multiplex PCR; TCRdb stores in-frame clones only, minus some. The top ten clones hold 2.5% to 4% of a sample with tens of thousands of clones, over 90% of them seen once. Their cognate antigens are unknown. The sequencing here drew on CD8+ T cells from blood, taken before autologous CMV-specific T cell therapy. These TCRs come from a human patient who had received a solid organ transplant and had CMV disease.

The V and J genes are TRBV18 and TRBJ2-2; D not resolved. V lost 3 bases and J lost 7, with 12 bases in between. The CDR3 spans 14 residues. Germline V lookup: CDR1 KGHSH, CDR2 LQKENI. For the CDR3, the DNA is TGTGCCAGCTCACCCTCGGACCTTCTCGGGGAGCTGTTTTTT. It encodes CASSPSDLLGELFF. The variable domain in full, completed from reference TRBV18 and TRBJ2-2, reads NAGVMQNPRHLVRRRGQEARLRCSPMKGHSHVYWYRQLPEEGLKFMVYLQKENIIDESGMPKERFSAEFPKEGPSILRIQQVVRGDSAAYFCASSPSDLLGELFFGEGSRLTVL.

The rearrangement uses TRBV21-1 and TRBJ2-7; TRBD2 is the table's D call, not checked against the DNA. TRBV21-1 is marked as a pseudogene. This CDR3 region has 13 residues. The CDR3 loop is CANGRVEKNEQYF. Written as DNA, the CDR3 is TGTGCCAACGGGAGGGTGGAGAAGAACGAGCAGTACTTC.

Here the CDR3 DNA reads TGTGCCAGCAGCGAGACAGGGTATAATTCACCCCTCCACTTT. It encodes CASSETGYNSPLHF. The V and J genes are TRBV9 and TRBJ1-6; 7 bases match TRBD1. The CDR3 is 14 residues long. Germline loops: CDR1 SGDLS, CDR2 YYNGEE. With 3 bases clipped from V and 4 bases from J, the junction kept 1 base outside the gene matches.

This chain uses TRBV4-3 with TRBJ1-3; no reliable D call. The V gene lost 4 bases and the J gene lost 0 bases, with 10 bases spanning the gap. The CDR3 consists of 15 residues. Germline CDR1 and CDR2: LGHNA and YSLEER. For the CDR3, the DNA is TGCGCCAGCAGCCTCGACGGAAACTCTGGAAACACCATATATTTT. Protein sequence: CASSLDGNSGNTIYF.

The chain uses TRBV6-5 and TRBJ2-3; D not certain. V shed 8 bases and J shed 3 bases, with 6 bases lying between them. The CDR3 is made up of 11 amino acids. CDR1 MNHEY and CDR2 SVGAGI come from the germline V gene. This CDR3 reads CASLGTDTQYF. CDR3 coding DNA: TGTGCCAGCTTGGGTACAGATACGCAGTATTTT.

The chain uses TRBV15 and TRBJ2-1; 7 bases are a match to TRBD2. The CDR3 covers 11 residues. Germline V gene data show CDR1 as LNHNV and CDR2 as YYDKDF (reference sequence). The ends lost 5 bases at V and 14 bases at J; junction bases unmatched: 6. The CDR3 region is CATSQGRGKFF. The DNA of the CDR3 is TGTGCCACCAGCCAAGGGCGGGGGAAGTTCTTC.

This chain connects TRBV27 to TRBJ2-5; a weak D match, TRBD2 (5 bases). The J call is uncertain, as TRBJ2-7 better fits the DNA end. The CDR3 is 15 amino acids. Germline assignment: CDR1 MNHEY and CDR2 SMNVEV (reference sequence). CDR3 DNA sequence: TGTGCCAGCAGTTGGCAAGGGAGCAGAACCTACGAGCAGTACTTC. This encodes CASSWQGSRTYEQYF.

J is TRBJ1-2 and V is TRBV25-1; 8 nucleotides align to TRBD1. The CDR3 length is 15 residues. CDR1 is MGHDK, CDR2 SYGVNS, per germline. The V gene end was trimmed by 4 bases and the J gene end by 3 bases; junction bases not matched to a gene: 7. CDR3 in DNA: TGTGCCAGCAGTGGCGCTGGACAGGGATACTATGGCTACACCTTC. Translated, it gives CASSGAGQGYYGYTF.

To note about this clone: This sample also contains other DNA sequences that code for the same CDR3. This sequence joins TRBV7-9 and TRBJ1-1; no reliable D call. CDR1 is SEHNR, CDR2 FQNEAQ, per germline (reference sequence). There are 12 residues in the CDR3. Trimming stripped 3 bases from V and 1 base from J, with 3 bases between. CDR3 region: CASSFGNTEAFF. DNA of the CDR3: TGTGCCAGCAGCTTCGGGAACACTGAAGCTTTCTTT.

This CDR3 is CASSETQAVNYGYTF. DNA of the CDR3: TGTGCCAGCAGTGAAACTCAGGCGGTTAACTATGGCTACACCTTC. The genes are TRBV2 and TRBJ1-2; D gene uncertain. This CDR3 is 15 amino acids long. The V gene's germline CDR1 is SNHLY and CDR2 FYNNEI. Trimming stripped 2 bases from V and 1 base from J, with 11 bases between.

The chain uses TRBV2 and TRBJ2-5, with 7 bases that match TRBD2. The end of the DNA fits TRBJ2-7 better, so the J call may be wrong. The CDR3 is made up of 15 amino acids. The germline V gene has CDR1 SNHLY and CDR2 FYNNEI. The CDR3 sequence is CASRKAGSTTYEQYF. The CDR3 nucleotides read TGTGCCAGCAGGAAAGCGGGATCTACTACCTACGAGCAGTACTTC.

The chain is built from TRBV4-3 and TRBJ2-5; the D gene is possibly TRBD1 (6 bases). Trimming removed 1 base from V and 4 bases from J, with 19 bases in between. The germline V gene has CDR1 LGHNA and CDR2 YSLEER. The CDR3 is made up of 17 amino acids. CDR3 DNA: TGCGCCAGCAGCCAAGCCGCCGGGACGCCCAGGGGAGAGACCCAGTACTTC. This translates into CASSQAAGTPRGETQYF.

The gene calls are TRBV6-4 and TRBJ2-2; 10 bases map to TRBD1. Germline loops: CDR1 MRHNA, CDR2 SNTAGT. Germline trimming cut 2 bases from V and 3 bases from J; bases unmatched to any gene: 3. The CDR3 contains 16 residues. The CDR3, as DNA: TGTGCCAGCAGTGACGGAGACAGGGGGCACACCGGGGAGCTGTTTTTT. Translated, it gives CASSDGDRGHTGELFF.

This sequence joins TRBV6-5 and TRBJ1-1, with D maybe TRBD1 (5 bases). CDR3 size: 14 residues. Per the germline V gene, CDR1 is MNHEY and CDR2 is SVGAGI. Trimming shortened V by 0 bases and J by 3 bases, and 8 bases separated the two germline ends. The CDR3 region has the DNA TGTGCCAGCAGTTACTCGCAACAGGACACTGAAGCTTTCTTT. Amino acids: CASSYSQQDTEAFF.

This clone was recorded once. This chain connects TRBV25-1 to TRBJ2-7; 11 nucleotides align to TRBD2. The CDR3 sequence is 13 residues long. Losses at the gene ends were 6 bases for V and 5 bases for J; bases not matched to a gene: 3. Germline V gives CDR1 MGHDK, CDR2 SYGVNS. The CDR3 DNA sequence: TGTGCCAGCAGCCAGGGACTAGCGGACGAGCAGTACTTC. Amino acid sequence: CASSQGLADEQYF.